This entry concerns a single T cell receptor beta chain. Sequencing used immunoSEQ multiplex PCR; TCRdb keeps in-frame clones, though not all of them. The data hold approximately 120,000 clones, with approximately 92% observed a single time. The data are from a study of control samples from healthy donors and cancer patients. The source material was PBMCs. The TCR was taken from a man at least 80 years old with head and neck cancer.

CDR3: CASSSRGSGGNEQFF. The CDR3 nucleotides read TGTGCCAGCAGCTCCAGAGGATCGGGGGGGAATGAGCAGTTCTTC. This chain uses TRBV7-9 with TRBJ2-1; 8 bases match TRBD2. V gave up 4 bases and J gave up 7 bases; unmatched junction bases: 9. There are 15 residues in the CDR3. Per germline, CDR1 SEHNR and CDR2 FQNEAQ (reference sequence).